The 5 T cell receptor beta chains presented below share a single source sample, sequenced in a study of blood T cells in healthy people across ages. The authors ran a second PCR of roughly 6 to 12 cycles using a sample-barcoded 5' primer and a J-beta primer mix. MiXCR was run by TCRdb on the 5' RACE reads, yielding one entry per CDR3 protein. Of approximately 960,000 distinct CDR3 sequences listed, about 27% are singletons. The sample was also reused in another study, on T cells of mothers and their children.

Sequencing input: blood. All receptors come from a middle-aged woman in good health.

The rearrangement uses TRBV4-3 and TRBJ2-1, with D possibly matching TRBD2 (5 bases). Germline-derived CDR1 and CDR2 are LGHNA and YSLEER. The CDR3 sequence is 17 residues long. V dropped 5 bases and J dropped 6 bases, with 23 bases sitting between them. The CDR3 loop reads CASSAYRTVSRGNEQFF. CDR3 coding DNA: TGCGCCAGCAGCGCCTACCGGACGGTCTCTCGGGGCAATGAGCAGTTCTTC.

This clonotype was seen a handful of times. Given a much more abundant clone one base away, this may be a read error. The chain links TRBV7-2 to TRBJ2-5; D is tentatively TRBD1 or TRBD2 (5 bases each). Germline lookup yields CDR1 SGHTA and CDR2 FQGNSA. This CDR3 spans 16 amino acids. V was trimmed by 1 base and J by 11 bases, leaving 23 bases between them. In DNA, the CDR3 is TGTGCCAGCAGCTTAGTGAGGCTAGCCAGGGACGATGAGCAGTACTTC. It codes for CASSLVRLARDDEQYF.

V gene TRBV3-1 combines with J gene TRBJ2-7, with D perhaps assigned TRBD1 or TRBD2 (6 bases each). In germline, CDR1 is LGHDT, CDR2 YNNKEL (reference sequence). Trimming cost V 0 bases and J 0 bases, with 15 bases left between them. This CDR3 is 17 amino acids long. Here the CDR3 reads CASSQDWGLASSYEQYF. CDR3 nucleotides: TGTGCCAGCAGCCAAGATTGGGGGCTAGCGAGCTCCTACGAGCAGTACTTC.

CDR3 DNA: TGTGCCAGCAGCTTGGCCGGACAGGGGGTTTACACCATATATTTT. Residues: CASSLAGQGVYTIYF. J is TRBJ1-3 and V is TRBV5-5; 10 nucleotides agree with TRBD1. The trim removed 0 bases at V and 8 bases at J, leaving 5 bases unmatched. Germline V gene lookup returns CDR1 SGHKS and CDR2 YYEKEE (reference sequence). The CDR3 runs to 15 residues.

Notes on this clonotype: One end of the junction fails to match germline, which may point to a read error. The chain employs TRBV27 and TRBJ2-3; D not resolved. Germline V gives CDR1 MNHEY, CDR2 SMNVEV (reference sequence). CDR3 length: 13 amino acids. The CDR3 DNA is TGTGCCAGCGGAATTCAAGCAGCAGATGCGCAGTATTTT. It specifies CASGIQAADAQYF.